This T cell receptor (beta chain) was captured in a study of CD8 T cells in ankylosing spondylitis. Study-level points and caveats: A number of the motif variants had already been described in reactive arthritis synovial fluid and blood. Those disease-linked clones were CD8+; they were also relatively rare in peripheral blood.

This clonotype turned up a few times. Antigen specificity is unknown. Germline loops: CDR1 MNHEY, CDR2 SVGAGI. V lost 0 bases and J lost 6, with 17 bases in between. This CDR3 contains 17 residues. Making use of molecular barcodes, quantitative 5'-RACE generated TCR beta libraries. TCRdb reanalysed the 5' RACE reads using MiXCR and keeps one entry per CDR3 protein. The data contain 250,000 to 300,000 distinct CDR3 sequences, approximately 20% of them singletons. The receptor was isolated from a male donor with ankylosing spondylitis or in good health (not recorded which). The sample taken for sequencing was blood, either unsorted or a sorted T cell fraction (not recorded which). V is TRBV6-5 and J is TRBJ2-2, with D maybe TRBD2 (6 bases). CDR3 bases: TGTGCCAGCAGTTACTCGACTCCGGGGGATTGGTCCGGGGAGCTGTTTTTT. Protein product: CASSYSTPGDWSGELFF.